Below, one T cell receptor beta chain is given with its context. This sample's treatment: randomized to nivolumab then ipilimumab (arm A) or the reverse (arm B). From thawed PBMCs, live CD3+CD8+ cells negative for CD19 and CD56 were sorted. Produced via immunoSEQ multiplex PCR; TCRdb's table is partial and in-frame only. Seen here are 15,000 to 20,000 clones, roughly 80% observed once, and the top ten hold about a third. The data derive from a study of sequential checkpoint blockade in melanoma. The CDR3 sequence is 15 residues long. V lost 5 bases to trimming and J lost 1 base; unmatched junction nucleotides: 6. The germline gives CDR1 MNHEY, CDR2 SMNVEV (reference sequence).

The sequencing here drew on CD8+ T cells sorted from blood (inferred from file names), taken from a patient given nivolumab and ipilimumab in sequence. This clonotype was sampled from a human donor with melanoma. The chain joins TRBV27 to TRBJ2-5, with 8 bases fitting TRBD1. The CDR3 coding sequence is TGTGCCAGCAGTCAGGGGACAGGTCTCCAAGAGACCCAGTACTTC. Protein product: CASSQGTGLQETQYF.